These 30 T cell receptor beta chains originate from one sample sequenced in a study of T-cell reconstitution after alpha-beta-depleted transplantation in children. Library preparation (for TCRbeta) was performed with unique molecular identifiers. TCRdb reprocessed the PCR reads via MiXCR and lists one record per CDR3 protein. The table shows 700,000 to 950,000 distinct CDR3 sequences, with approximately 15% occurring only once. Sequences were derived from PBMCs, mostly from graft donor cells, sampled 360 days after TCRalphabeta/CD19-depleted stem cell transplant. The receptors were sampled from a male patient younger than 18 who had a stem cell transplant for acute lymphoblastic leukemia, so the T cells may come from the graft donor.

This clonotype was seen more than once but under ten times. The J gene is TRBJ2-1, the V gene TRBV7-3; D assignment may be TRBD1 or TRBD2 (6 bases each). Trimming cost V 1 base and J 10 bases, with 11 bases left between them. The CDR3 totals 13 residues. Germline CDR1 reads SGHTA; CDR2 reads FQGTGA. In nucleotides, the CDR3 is TGTGCCAGCAGCTTAATGCGGGACACCGAGCAGTTCTTC. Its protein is CASSLMRDTEQFF.

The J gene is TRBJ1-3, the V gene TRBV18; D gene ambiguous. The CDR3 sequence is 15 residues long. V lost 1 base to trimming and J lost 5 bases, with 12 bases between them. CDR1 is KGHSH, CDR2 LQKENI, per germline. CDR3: CASSPLGNRRNTIYF. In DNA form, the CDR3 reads TGTGCCAGCTCACCACTAGGGAATCGTCGAAACACCATATATTTT.

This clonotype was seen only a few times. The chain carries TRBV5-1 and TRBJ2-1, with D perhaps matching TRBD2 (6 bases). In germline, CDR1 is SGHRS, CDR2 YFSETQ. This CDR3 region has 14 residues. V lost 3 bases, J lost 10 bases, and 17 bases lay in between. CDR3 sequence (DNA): TGCGCCAGCAGCTCCTCCACGGGAGACTTAGAGCAGTTCTTC. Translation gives CASSSSTGDLEQFF.

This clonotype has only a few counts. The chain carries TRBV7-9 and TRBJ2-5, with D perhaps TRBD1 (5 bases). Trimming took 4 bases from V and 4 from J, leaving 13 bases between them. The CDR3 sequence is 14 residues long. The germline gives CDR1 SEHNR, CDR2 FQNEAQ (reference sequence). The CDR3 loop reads CASSSPWGLETQYF. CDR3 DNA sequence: TGTGCCAGCAGCTCCCCGTGGGGCCTAGAGACCCAGTACTTC. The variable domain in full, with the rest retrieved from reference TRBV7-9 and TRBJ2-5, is DTGVSQNPRHKITKRGQNVTFRCDPISEHNRLYWYRQTLGQGPEFLTYFQNEAQLEKSRLLSDRFSAERPKGSFSTLEIQRTEQGDSAMYLCASSSPWGLETQYFGPGTRLLVL.

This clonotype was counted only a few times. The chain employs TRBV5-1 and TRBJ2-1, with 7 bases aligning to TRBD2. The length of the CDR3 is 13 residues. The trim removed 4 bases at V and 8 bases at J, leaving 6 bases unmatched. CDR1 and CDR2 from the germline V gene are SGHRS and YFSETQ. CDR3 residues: CASSRILADEQFF. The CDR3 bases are TGCGCCAGCAGCCGGATTCTAGCGGATGAGCAGTTCTTC.

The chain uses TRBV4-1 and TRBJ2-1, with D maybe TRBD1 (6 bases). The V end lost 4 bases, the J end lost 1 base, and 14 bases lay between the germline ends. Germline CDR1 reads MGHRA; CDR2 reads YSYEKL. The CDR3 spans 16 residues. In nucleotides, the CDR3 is TGCGCCAGCAGCCCACCTCAGGGGCTGTCCTACAATGAGCAGTTCTTC. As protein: CASSPPQGLSYNEQFF.

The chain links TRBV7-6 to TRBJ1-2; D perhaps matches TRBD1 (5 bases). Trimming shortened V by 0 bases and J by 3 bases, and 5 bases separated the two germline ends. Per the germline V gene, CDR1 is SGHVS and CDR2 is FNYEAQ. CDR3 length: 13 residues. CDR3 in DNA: TGTGCCAGCAGCTTAGCACAGGACTATGGCTACACCTTC. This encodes CASSLAQDYGYTF.

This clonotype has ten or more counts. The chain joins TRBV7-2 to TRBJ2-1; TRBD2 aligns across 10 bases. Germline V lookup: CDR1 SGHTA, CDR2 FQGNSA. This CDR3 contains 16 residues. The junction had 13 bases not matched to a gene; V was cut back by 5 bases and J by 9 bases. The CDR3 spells CASSPGWLAGAVEQFF. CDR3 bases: TGTGCCAGCAGCCCCGGGTGGCTAGCGGGAGCAGTTGAGCAGTTCTTC.

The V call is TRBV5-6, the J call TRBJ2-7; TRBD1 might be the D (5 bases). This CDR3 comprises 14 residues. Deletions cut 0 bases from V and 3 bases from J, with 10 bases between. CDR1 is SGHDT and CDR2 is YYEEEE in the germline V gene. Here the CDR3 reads CASSLGDSFYEQYF. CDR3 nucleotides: TGTGCCAGCAGCTTGGGTGACAGTTTCTACGAGCAGTACTTC.

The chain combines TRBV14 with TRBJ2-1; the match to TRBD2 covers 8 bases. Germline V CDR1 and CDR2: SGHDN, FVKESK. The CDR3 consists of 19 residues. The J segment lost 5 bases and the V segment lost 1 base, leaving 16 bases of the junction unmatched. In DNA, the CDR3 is TGTGCCAGCAGCCAAGTCCCATCCTTCGGGCGGGAGGCCCACAATGAGCAGTTCTTC. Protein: CASSQVPSFGREAHNEQFF.

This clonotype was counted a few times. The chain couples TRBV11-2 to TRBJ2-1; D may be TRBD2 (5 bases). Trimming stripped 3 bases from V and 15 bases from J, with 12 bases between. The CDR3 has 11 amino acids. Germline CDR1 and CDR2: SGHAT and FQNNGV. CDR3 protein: CASSFDGVWFF. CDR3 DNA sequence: TGTGCCAGCAGCTTTGACGGGGTTTGGTTCTTC.

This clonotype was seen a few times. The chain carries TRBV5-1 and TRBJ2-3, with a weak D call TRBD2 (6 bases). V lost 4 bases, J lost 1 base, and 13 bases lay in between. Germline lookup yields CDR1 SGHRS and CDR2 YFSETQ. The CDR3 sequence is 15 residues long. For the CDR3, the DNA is TGCGCCAGCAGCACAACTAGCAAGCGCACAGATACGCAGTATTTT. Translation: CASSTTSKRTDTQYF.

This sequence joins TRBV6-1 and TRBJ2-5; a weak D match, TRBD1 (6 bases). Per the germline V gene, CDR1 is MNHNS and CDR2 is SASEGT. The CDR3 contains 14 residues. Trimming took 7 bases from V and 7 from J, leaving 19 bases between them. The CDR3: CASTITTGIGTQYF. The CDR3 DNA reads TGTGCCAGCACCATCACTACAGGGATTGGGACCCAGTACTTC.

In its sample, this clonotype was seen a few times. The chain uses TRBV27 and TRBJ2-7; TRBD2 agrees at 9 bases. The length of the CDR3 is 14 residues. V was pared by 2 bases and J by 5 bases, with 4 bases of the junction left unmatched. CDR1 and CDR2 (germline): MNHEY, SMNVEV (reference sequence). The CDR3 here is CASSLVAGDNEQYF. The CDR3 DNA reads TGTGCCAGCAGTTTAGTAGCGGGAGACAACGAGCAGTACTTC.

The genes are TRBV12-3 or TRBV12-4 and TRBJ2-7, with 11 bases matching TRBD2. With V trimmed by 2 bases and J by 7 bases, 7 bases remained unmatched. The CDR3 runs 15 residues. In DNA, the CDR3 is TGTGCCAGCAGTTTAAAGACTAGCGGGATACGGGAGCAGTACTTC. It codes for CASSLKTSGIREQYF.

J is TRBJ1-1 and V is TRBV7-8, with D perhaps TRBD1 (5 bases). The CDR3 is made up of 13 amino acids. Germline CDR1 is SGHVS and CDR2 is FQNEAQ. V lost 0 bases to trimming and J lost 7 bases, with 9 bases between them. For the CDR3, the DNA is TGTGCCAGCAGCTTAGCCTTACAGGTTGAAGCTTTCTTT. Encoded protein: CASSLALQVEAFF. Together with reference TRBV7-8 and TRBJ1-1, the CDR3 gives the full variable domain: GAGVSQSPRYKVAKRGQDVALRCDPISGHVSLFWYQQALGQGPEFLTYFQNEAQLDKSGLPSDRFFAERPEGSVSTLKIQRTQQEDSAVYLCASSLALQVEAFFGQGTRLTVV.

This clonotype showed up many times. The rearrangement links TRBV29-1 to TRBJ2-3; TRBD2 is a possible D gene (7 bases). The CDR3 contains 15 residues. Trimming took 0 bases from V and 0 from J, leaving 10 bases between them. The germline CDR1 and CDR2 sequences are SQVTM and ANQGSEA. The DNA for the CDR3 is TGCAGCGTTGAAGATCGGGGGGCTAGCACAGATACGCAGTATTTT. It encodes CSVEDRGASTDTQYF.

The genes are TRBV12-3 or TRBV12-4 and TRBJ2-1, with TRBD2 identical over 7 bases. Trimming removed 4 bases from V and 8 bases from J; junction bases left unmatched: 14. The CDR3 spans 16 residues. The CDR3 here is CASSSPPGRESHEQFF. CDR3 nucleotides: TGTGCCAGCAGTTCCCCCCCCGGGCGGGAGAGTCATGAGCAGTTCTTC.

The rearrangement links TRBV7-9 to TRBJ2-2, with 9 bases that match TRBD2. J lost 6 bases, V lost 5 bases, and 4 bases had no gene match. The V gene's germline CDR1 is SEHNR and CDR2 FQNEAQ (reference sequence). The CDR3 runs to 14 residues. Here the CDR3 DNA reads TGTGCCAGCAGCATCGCGGGAGGGGCCGGGGAGCTGTTTTTT. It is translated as CASSIAGGAGELFF.

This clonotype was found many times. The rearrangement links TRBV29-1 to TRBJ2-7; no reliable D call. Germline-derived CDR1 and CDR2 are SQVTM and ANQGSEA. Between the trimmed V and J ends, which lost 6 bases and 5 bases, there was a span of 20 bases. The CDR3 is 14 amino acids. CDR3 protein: CSVGMWVAGNEQYF. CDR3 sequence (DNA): TGCAGCGTCGGTATGTGGGTTGCCGGCAACGAGCAGTACTTC.

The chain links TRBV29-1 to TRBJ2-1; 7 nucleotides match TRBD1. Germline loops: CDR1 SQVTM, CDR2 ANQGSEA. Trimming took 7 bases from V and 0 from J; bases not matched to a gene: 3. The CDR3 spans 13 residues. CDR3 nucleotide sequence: TGCAGCGCGGGACAGACCTCCTACAATGAGCAGTTCTTC. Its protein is CSAGQTSYNEQFF.

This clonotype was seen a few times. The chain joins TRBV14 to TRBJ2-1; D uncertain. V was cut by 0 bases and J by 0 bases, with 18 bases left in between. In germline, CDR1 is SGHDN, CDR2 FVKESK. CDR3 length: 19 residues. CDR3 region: CASSQDGSRFQSSYNEQFF. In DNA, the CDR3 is TGTGCCAGCAGCCAAGACGGAAGCCGGTTTCAAAGCTCCTACAATGAGCAGTTCTTC.

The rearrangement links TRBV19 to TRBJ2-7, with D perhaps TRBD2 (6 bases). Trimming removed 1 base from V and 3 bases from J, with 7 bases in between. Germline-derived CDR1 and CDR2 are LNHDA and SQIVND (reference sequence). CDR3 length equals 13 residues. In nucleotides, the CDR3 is TGTGCCAGTAGTATAGGGACTAACTACGAGCAGTACTTC. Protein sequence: CASSIGTNYEQYF.

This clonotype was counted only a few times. The CDR3 coding sequence is TGTGCCAGCAGCTTTTCAGGGGCGGCAGATACGCAGTATTTT. Residues: CASSFSGAADTQYF. The chain employs TRBV7-3 and TRBJ2-3; D might be TRBD1 (6 bases). The CDR3 is 14 residues long. Germline CDR1 SGHTA, CDR2 FQGTGA. Trimming removed 3 bases at V and 4 bases at J, with 11 bases between. Using reference TRBV7-3 and TRBJ2-3 for the parts outside the CDR3, the full variable domain is GAGVSQTPSNKVTEKGKYVELRCDPISGHTALYWYRQSLGQGPEFLIYFQGTGAADDSGLPNDRFFAVRPEGSVSTLKIQRTERGDSAVYLCASSFSGAADTQYFGPGTRLTVL.

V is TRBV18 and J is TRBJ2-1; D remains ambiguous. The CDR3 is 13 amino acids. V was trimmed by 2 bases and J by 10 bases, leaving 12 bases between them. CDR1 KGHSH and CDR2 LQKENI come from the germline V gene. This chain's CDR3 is CASSPGLSSEQFF. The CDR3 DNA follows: TGTGCCAGCTCACCAGGATTGTCAAGCGAGCAGTTCTTC.

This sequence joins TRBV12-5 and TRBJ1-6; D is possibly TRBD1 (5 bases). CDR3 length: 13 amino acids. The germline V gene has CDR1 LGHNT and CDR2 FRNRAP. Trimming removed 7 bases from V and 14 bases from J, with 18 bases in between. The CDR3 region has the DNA TGTGCTAGTGCCCCCGGTGGGGGACCGTCCCTCCACTTT. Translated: CASAPGGGPSLHF.

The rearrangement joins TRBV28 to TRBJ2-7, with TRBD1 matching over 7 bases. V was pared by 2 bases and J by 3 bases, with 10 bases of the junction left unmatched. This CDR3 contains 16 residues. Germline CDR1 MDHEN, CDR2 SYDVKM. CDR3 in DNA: TGTGCCAGCAGTTTAATAGGGGGCGCTTTTGTCTACGAGCAGTACTTC. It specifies CASSLIGGAFVYEQYF.

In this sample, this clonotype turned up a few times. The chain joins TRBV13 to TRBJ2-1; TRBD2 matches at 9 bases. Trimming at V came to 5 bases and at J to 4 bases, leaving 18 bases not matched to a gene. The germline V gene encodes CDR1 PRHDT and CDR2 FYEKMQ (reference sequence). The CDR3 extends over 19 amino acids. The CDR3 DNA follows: TGTGCCAGCAGCCCCACCCTCTCGGCGGGAGGGCCTGGGTACAATGAGCAGTTCTTC. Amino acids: CASSPTLSAGGPGYNEQFF.

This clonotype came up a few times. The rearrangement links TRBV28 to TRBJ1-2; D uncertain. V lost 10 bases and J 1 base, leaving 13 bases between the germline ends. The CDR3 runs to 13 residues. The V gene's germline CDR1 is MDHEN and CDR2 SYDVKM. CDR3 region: CATVFRLNYGYTF. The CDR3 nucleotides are TGTGCCACCGTCTTCAGGCTTAACTATGGCTACACCTTC.

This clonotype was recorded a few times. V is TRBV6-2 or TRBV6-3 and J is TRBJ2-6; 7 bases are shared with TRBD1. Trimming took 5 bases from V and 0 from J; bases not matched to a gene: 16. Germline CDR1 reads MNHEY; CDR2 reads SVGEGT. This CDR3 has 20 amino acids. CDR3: CASSNAMGYRGYSGANVLTF. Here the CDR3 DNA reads TGTGCCAGCAGTAACGCGATGGGATACAGGGGATACTCTGGGGCCAACGTCCTGACTTTC.